This TCR beta chain derives from a study of pediatric ulcerative colitis. Details on this clone: Its antigen is unidentified.

Trimming took off 5 bases at V and 6 bases at J, with 13 bases between the two ends. Germline loops: CDR1 LNHDA, CDR2 SQIVND (reference sequence). This CDR3 region has 14 residues. The survey-level immunoSEQ assay was used. Up to 500,000 reads were sequenced per sample. Clones were sequenced by immunoSEQ multiplex PCR, and TCRdb holds only the in-frame ones, with some missing. The profile shows about 64,000 clones, around 80% of them singletons. The diagnostic colonoscopy in ulcerative colitis patients preceded any immunosuppressive treatment. Study-wide findings and caveats: Two rectal clonotypes were found only in ulcerative colitis patients, all of them.

The source is a boy aged 10-17 years with moderate ulcerative colitis. The V and J genes are TRBV19 and TRBJ2-2; TRBD1 might be the D (5 bases). The specimen sequenced was blood. CDR3 sequence (DNA): TGTGCCAGTAGTTTGCAGGGAAGGTCCGGGGAGCTGTTTTTT. Amino acids: CASSLQGRSGELFF.